Following are 21 T cell receptor beta chains from one sample sequenced in a study of blood T cells in healthy people across ages. A sample-barcoded 5' primer and a J-beta primer mix were used in a second PCR of about 7 to 12 cycles. In TCRdb, the 5' RACE reads were re-called with MiXCR into one record per CDR3 protein. The table records some 920,000 distinct CDR3 sequences, around 54% of them present only once. Material for sequencing was blood. Receptors were obtained from an older woman in good health.

Only one count was recorded for this clonotype. The V gene is TRBV2, the J gene TRBJ2-7; 9 nucleotides agree with TRBD1. Per the germline V gene, CDR1 is SNHLY and CDR2 is FYNNEI. Losses at the gene ends were 10 bases for V and 4 bases for J; bases not matched to a gene: 11. The CDR3 spans 14 residues. CDR3 region: CATRQGQGNYEQYF. The CDR3, as DNA: TGTGCCACACGACAGGGACAGGGCAATTACGAGCAGTACTTC.

The chain combines TRBV28 with TRBJ1-2, with D tentatively TRBD1 (5 bases). CDR1 and CDR2 from the germline V gene are MDHEN and SYDVKM. The CDR3 length is 13 residues. Trimming took off 6 bases at V and 2 bases at J, with 10 bases between the two ends. The CDR3 reads CASRFGANYGYTF. The CDR3 DNA reads as TGTGCCAGCAGATTTGGGGCAAACTATGGCTACACCTTC.

This clonotype was counted between two and nine times. The genes are TRBV29-1 and TRBJ2-7, with TRBD2 as a possible D gene (5 bases). The CDR3 is 13 amino acids. CDR1 SQVTM and CDR2 ANQGSEA come from the germline V gene. Trimming removed 4 bases at V and 0 bases at J, with 10 bases between. The CDR3 region is CSVVGEISYEQYF. CDR3 sequence (DNA): TGCAGCGTTGTCGGGGAAATCTCCTACGAGCAGTACTTC.

The genes are TRBV28 and TRBJ2-5; 7 bases align to TRBD1. Germline V CDR1 and CDR2: MDHEN, SYDVKM. Trimming took 2 bases from V and 0 from J; bases not matched to a gene: 6. The length of the CDR3 is 16 residues. The CDR3 nucleotides are TGTGCCAGCAGTTTAGGACAGGTCGGTTACCAAGAGACCCAGTACTTC. Protein sequence: CASSLGQVGYQETQYF. The variable domain in full, with the rest retrieved from reference TRBV28 and TRBJ2-5, is DVKVTQSSRYLVKRTGEKVFLECVQDMDHENMFWYRQDPGLGLRLIYFSYDVKMKEKGDIPEGYSVSREKKERFSLILESASTNQTSMYLCASSLGQVGYQETQYFGPGTRLLVL.

This clonotype occurred once. The CDR3 nucleotides read TGCAGTGCTAGCGGACTCTACGAGCAGTACTTC. Protein sequence: CSASGLYEQYF. V gene TRBV20-1 combines with J gene TRBJ2-7; D is possibly TRBD2 (5 bases). Trimming cost V 3 bases and J 3 bases, with 6 bases left between them. The CDR3 spans 11 residues. Germline V gene sequence: CDR1 DFQATT, CDR2 SNEGSKA (reference sequence).

The rearrangement joins TRBV7-9 to TRBJ2-5, with unresolved D. The DNA matches TRBJ2-7 better at its end, which makes the J call doubtful. Germline V gene data show CDR1 as SEHNR and CDR2 as FQNEAQ (reference sequence). This CDR3 contains 14 residues. The CDR3 DNA reads TGTGCCAGCAGCTTAGGGGCGAACTCCTACGAGCAGTACTTC. This encodes CASSLGANSYEQYF.

The V and J genes are TRBV12-3 or TRBV12-4 and TRBJ2-7; D may correspond to TRBD1 or TRBD2 (7 bases each). This CDR3 contains 15 residues. V was cut by 3 bases and J by 3 bases, with 15 bases left in between. CDR3 protein: CASSLRQGGVYEQYF. The CDR3 nucleotides are TGTGCCAGCAGTTTGCGACAGGGAGGGGTCTACGAGCAGTACTTC.

The chain couples TRBV2 to TRBJ2-1; 7 nucleotides align to TRBD2. The CDR3 extends over 15 amino acids. Germline V gene lookup returns CDR1 SNHLY and CDR2 FYNNEI. With 6 bases clipped from V and 6 bases from J, the junction kept 11 bases outside the gene matches. The CDR3 loop is CASRARLALGNEQFF. DNA for the CDR3: TGTGCCAGCAGGGCTCGACTAGCATTGGGCAATGAGCAGTTCTTC.

The table lists this clonotype with a few counts. The J gene is TRBJ2-1, the V gene TRBV27; 7 bases are a match to TRBD2. CDR3 length equals 16 residues. The V segment lost 5 bases and the J segment 6 bases; nucleotides outside the gene matches: 13. The V gene's germline CDR1 is MNHEY and CDR2 SMNVEV (reference sequence). The CDR3 reads CASSPTHAGASNEQFF. DNA for the CDR3: TGTGCCAGCAGTCCGACCCACGCGGGAGCCAGCAATGAGCAGTTCTTC.

The chain employs TRBV20-1 and TRBJ2-1, with 8 bases that match TRBD2. Germline CDR1 reads DFQATT; CDR2 reads SNEGSKA (reference sequence). Trimming took 3 bases from V and 6 from J; bases not matched to a gene: 4. The CDR3 is 13 amino acids. This CDR3 reads CSASRLAGNEQFF. CDR3 DNA: TGCAGTGCTAGTCGGCTAGCGGGCAATGAGCAGTTCTTC.

A word on this clonotype: The junction departs from the called germline gene at one end, perhaps through a read error. The gene calls are TRBV29-1 and TRBJ1-2; tentative D call: TRBD1 (5 bases). CDR3 size: 13 residues. The germline V gene encodes CDR1 SQVTM and CDR2 ANQGSEA. The chain's CDR3 is CSGLIGANYSYTF. CDR3 sequence (DNA): TGCAGCGGCCTAATAGGGGCTAACTATAGCTACACCTTC.

This chain uses TRBV12-3 or TRBV12-4 with TRBJ2-5; D may correspond to TRBD1 or TRBD2 (5 bases each). CDR3 size: 16 residues. Deletions cut 8 bases from V and 5 bases from J, with 24 bases between. CDR3 sequence (DNA): TGTGCCAGCGGGTTGGGGGAAAAAATCCTCGGGGAGACCCAGTACTTC. It translates to CASGLGEKILGETQYF.

CDR3 coding DNA: TGCGCCAGCAGCTTGGACTGGTCGGATGAGCAGTTCTTC. It is translated as CASSLDWSDEQFF. This sequence joins TRBV5-1 and TRBJ2-1, with D unresolved. The CDR3 is made up of 13 amino acids. CDR1 SGHRS and CDR2 YFSETQ come from the germline V gene. V lost 0 bases and J 8 bases, leaving 9 bases between the germline ends.

The chain is built from TRBV7-7 and TRBJ2-5, with D perhaps given as TRBD1 or TRBD2 (5 bases each). CDR1 and CDR2 from the germline V gene are SSHAT and FNYEAQ (reference sequence). The V end lost 5 bases, the J end lost 1 base, and 14 bases lay between the germline ends. The CDR3 has 15 residues. The chain's CDR3 is CASSPKTAVQETQYF. The CDR3 DNA reads TGTGCCAGCAGCCCCAAGACAGCGGTCCAAGAGACCCAGTACTTC.

J is TRBJ1-1 and V is TRBV5-1, with D possibly TRBD1 on 5 matching bases. There are 16 residues in the CDR3. Trimming removed 1 base at V and 2 bases at J, with 15 bases between. Germline assignment: CDR1 SGHRS and CDR2 YFSETQ. CDR3 in amino acids: CASSLLGERFNTEAFF. The DNA of the CDR3 is TGCGCCAGCAGCTTGTTGGGGGAGCGGTTTAACACTGAAGCTTTCTTT.

The chain employs TRBV15 and TRBJ2-5; D uncertain. Germline-derived CDR1 and CDR2 are LNHNV and YYDKDF (reference sequence). The CDR3 totals 13 residues. Trimming removed 3 bases from V and 0 bases from J, with 5 bases in between. In DNA, the CDR3 is TGTGCCACCAGCAGGACGAACCAAGAGACCCAGTACTTC. Encoded protein: CATSRTNQETQYF.

This clonotype was observed a single time. This rearrangement joins TRBV3-1 to TRBJ2-1, with D perhaps TRBD2 (6 bases). Per the germline V gene, CDR1 is LGHDT and CDR2 is YNNKEL (reference sequence). This CDR3 region has 16 residues. Trimming cost V 2 bases and J 3 bases, with 14 bases left between them. The CDR3 reads CASSQLSGEDYNEQFF. Written as DNA, the CDR3 is TGTGCCAGCAGCCAACTTAGCGGAGAGGACTACAATGAGCAGTTCTTC.

V is TRBV7-9 and J is TRBJ2-2, with D unclear. From germline, CDR1 is SEHNR and CDR2 FQNEAQ (reference sequence). Trimming took off 7 bases at V and 3 bases at J, with 15 bases between the two ends. This CDR3 region has 15 residues. DNA of the CDR3: TGTGCCAGCATCCTCTACAGTGGGGACACCGGGGAGCTGTTTTTT. Translated: CASILYSGDTGELFF.

The rearrangement uses TRBV14 and TRBJ2-4; D call uncertain. V was trimmed by 4 bases and J by 5 bases, leaving 6 bases between them. Germline CDR1 and CDR2: SGHDN and FVKESK. This CDR3 is built from 12 residues. Written as DNA, the CDR3 is TGTGCCAGCAGCCGACAAGAAAACATTCAGTACTTC. Encoded protein: CASSRQENIQYF.

The CDR3 loop reads CATSDAGTIQETQYF. Here the CDR3 DNA reads TGTGCCACCAGTGATGCCGGGACTATTCAAGAGACCCAGTACTTC. This chain joins TRBV24-1 and TRBJ2-5; TRBD2 aligns across 7 bases. The junction had 5 bases not matched to a gene; V was cut back by 3 bases and J by 2 bases. This CDR3 region has 15 residues. The V gene's germline CDR1 is KGHDR and CDR2 SFDVKD.

This rearrangement joins TRBV20-1 to TRBJ2-1; the match to TRBD2 covers 11 bases. The CDR3 length is 17 residues. J lost 0 bases, V lost 5 bases, and 9 bases had no gene match. Germline CDR1 DFQATT, CDR2 SNEGSKA (reference sequence). CDR3 region: CSASGTSGLSSYNEQFF. Here the CDR3 DNA reads TGCAGTGCTTCCGGGACTAGCGGTTTATCCTCCTACAATGAGCAGTTCTTC.